Listed below are T cell receptor beta chains from one sample, sequenced in a study of cytotoxic CD8 clonotypes in ibrutinib-treated CLL. Generated by immunoSEQ multiplex PCR, the TCRdb table keeps only in-frame clones and is missing some. Here the sample spans some 120,000 clones, about 53% being singletons. The sequences come from PBMCs, collected after 24 months of ibrutinib treatment. The receptors come from a human donor with chronic lymphocytic leukemia. Both conserved end residues are trimmed from each CDR3.

CDR3aa | len | j_gene | v_gene
ASSLSGTASPLH | 12 | TRBJ1-6 | TRBV7-9
ASSPRDRVISEAF | 13 | TRBJ1-1 | TRBV6-5
ASSSRPGPPPETQY | 14 | TRBJ2-5 | TRBV5-1
ASRNRNTEAF | 10 | TRBJ1-1 | TRBV28
AWSVQGETQY | 10 | TRBJ2-5 | TRBV30
ASSDPVVQQGYQETQY | 16 | TRBJ2-5 | TRBV25-1
ASRQGAMNTGELF | 13 | TRBJ2-2 | TRBV28
ASSRQGTGNVETQY | 14 | TRBJ2-5 | TRBV11-2
ASSVGNRRNTEAF | 13 | TRBJ1-1 | TRBV9
ASSIASGSYEQY | 12 | TRBJ2-7 | TRBV19
ASGLEVGGLEQF | 12 | TRBJ2-1 | TRBV12-5
ASSFPGQGFYEQY | 13 | TRBJ2-7 | TRBV7-2
ASSRGLAGGSNQETQY | 16 | TRBJ2-5 | TRBV18
ASSLTGYTEAF | 11 | TRBJ1-1 | TRBV5-1
ASSEASGTNTGELF | 14 | TRBJ2-2 | TRBV2
SARVDTQYP | 9 | TRBJ1-2 | TRBV20-1
ASSADRSKGSPLH | 13 | TRBJ1-6 | TRBV9
ASSLGLTGQLEETQY | 15 | TRBJ2-5 | TRBV11-1
ASSFRPREDNEQF | 13 | TRBJ2-1 | TRBV11-2
AWSVPGQGSYNSPLH | 15 | TRBJ1-6 | TRBV30
ASSLGTSGQGSYEQY | 15 | TRBJ2-7 | TRBV7-8
SVDRGTEAF | 9 | TRBJ1-1 | TRBV29-1
ASGPGTGSYEQY | 12 | TRBJ2-7 | TRBV25-1
ASSQGTLGLEQY | 12 | TRBJ2-7 | TRBV6-1
ASSKTGDTEAF | 11 | TRBJ1-1 | TRBV2
ASSSGPPGLDNEQF | 14 | TRBJ2-1 | TRBV9
ASSLGDTQY | 9 | TRBJ2-3 | TRBV6-7
ASSLAGAPYGYT | 12 | TRBJ1-2 | TRBV7-2
ASSLGPRGGRPDTQY | 15 | TRBJ2-3 | TRBV7-8
ASSPWGIIQPQH | 12 | TRBJ1-5 | TRBV7-8
ASSLGVGYEQY | 11 | TRBJ2-7 | TRBV7-2
ASSPTGGPNEKLF | 13 | TRBJ1-4 | TRBV7-2
ASSVWDRSREQY | 12 | TRBJ2-7 | TRBV9
ASGQGKNTEAF | 11 | TRBJ1-1 | TRBV6-5
ASRAWESYEQY | 11 | TRBJ2-7 | TRBV21-1
ASSDPPDRITGELF | 14 | TRBJ2-2 | TRBV28
ASSPRQGGRGYT | 12 | TRBJ1-2 | TRBV25-1
ASSWDPLGSYNSPLH | 15 | TRBJ1-6 | TRBV5-1
ASSNTLGQSHYT | 12 | TRBJ1-2 | TRBV7-2
ASSEPFIDSSGYT | 13 | TRBJ1-2 | TRBV25-1
ASSGSRGRSYEQY | 13 | TRBJ2-7 | TRBV28
ASSPRNTGELF | 11 | TRBJ2-2 | TRBV9
ACTWVGEKLF | 10 | TRBJ1-4 | TRBV30
ASRPQWISTYEQY | 13 | TRBJ2-7 | TRBV6-5
ASSLDTRGAGTEAF | 14 | TRBJ1-1 | TRBV7-2
ASSENAANEQF | 11 | TRBJ2-1 | TRBV10-1
ASSPGQQGSPLH | 12 | TRBJ1-6 | TRBV5-1
ASSLSLQLTGQGSPLH | 16 | TRBJ1-6 | TRBV5-1
ASSSTDSGANVLT | 13 | TRBJ2-6 | TRBV6-6
ASTERTGILFNYGYT | 15 | TRBJ1-2 | TRBV6-1
SVGLGDEQY | 9 | TRBJ2-7 | TRBV29-1
ASSKQGAGETQY | 12 | TRBJ2-5 | TRBV5-1
ASSFARAGGYEQY | 13 | TRBJ2-7 | TRBV5-1
ATSRDLEEYGYT | 12 | TRBJ1-2 | TRBV15
AWSLAGPNEQF | 11 | TRBJ2-1 | TRBV30
ASSLGTIPYEQY | 12 | TRBJ2-7 | TRBV28
ASSYSRTGNYGYT | 13 | TRBJ1-2 | TRBV6-5
ASSPSQGRENIQY | 13 | TRBJ2-4 | TRBV7-2
ASSFWGVETQY | 11 | TRBJ2-5 | TRBV27
ATGQEYNQPQH | 11 | TRBJ1-5 | TRBV2